The text below deals with one TCR beta chain. The antigen is unknown. Reverse transcription used about 0.45 to 1 ug RNA and random hexamers. Multiplex immunoSEQ PCR targeted 54 Vbeta and 13 Jbeta TCR beta segments. TCRdb processed the immunoSEQ multiplex PCR reads anew with MiXCR; each CDR3 protein has one entry. Of about 60,000 distinct CDR3 sequences listed, 85% to 95% are singletons. Blood CD8+ and CD4+ T cells underwent high-throughput TCR beta sequencing. TEMRA cells were FACS-enriched, with CD8+ and CD4+ T cells isolated negatively. The CDR3 runs 17 residues. The V and J ends lost 1 base and 0 bases, in that order; junction bases with no gene match: 6. Per germline, CDR1 SGDLS and CDR2 YYNGEE. The data derive from a study of CD8 T cells in Susac syndrome. Study-wide results and caveats: As the study acknowledged, the number of individuals in its TCR sequencing and HLA analysis was relatively small.

The sequence came from a human donor in good health. Sequencing input: CD8+ T cells from PBMCs. The gene calls are TRBV9 and TRBJ2-2; 7 bases are shared with TRBD1. The CDR3 is CASSVPRTGSNTGELFF. In nucleotides, the CDR3 is TGTGCCAGCAGCGTACCCCGGACAGGCTCGAACACCGGGGAGCTGTTTTTT.